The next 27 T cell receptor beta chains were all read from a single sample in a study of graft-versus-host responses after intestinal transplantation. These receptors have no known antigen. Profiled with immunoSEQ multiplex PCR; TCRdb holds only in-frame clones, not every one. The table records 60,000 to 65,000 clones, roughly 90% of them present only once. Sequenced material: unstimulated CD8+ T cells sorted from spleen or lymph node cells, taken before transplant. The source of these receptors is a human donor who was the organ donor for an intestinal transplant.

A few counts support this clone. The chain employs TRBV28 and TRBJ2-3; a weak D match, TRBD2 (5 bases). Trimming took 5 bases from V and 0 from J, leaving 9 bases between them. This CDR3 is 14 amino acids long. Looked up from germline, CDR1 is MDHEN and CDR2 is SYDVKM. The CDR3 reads CASSTWESTDTQYF. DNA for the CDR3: TGTGCCAGCAGTACCTGGGAGAGCACAGATACGCAGTATTTT.

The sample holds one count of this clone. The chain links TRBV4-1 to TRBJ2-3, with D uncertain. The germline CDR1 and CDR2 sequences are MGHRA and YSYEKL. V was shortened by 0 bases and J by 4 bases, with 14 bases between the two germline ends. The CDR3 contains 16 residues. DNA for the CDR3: TGCGCCAGCAGCCAAGATACGGGTGTTCAGTCAGATACGCAGTATTTT. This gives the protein CASSQDTGVQSDTQYF.

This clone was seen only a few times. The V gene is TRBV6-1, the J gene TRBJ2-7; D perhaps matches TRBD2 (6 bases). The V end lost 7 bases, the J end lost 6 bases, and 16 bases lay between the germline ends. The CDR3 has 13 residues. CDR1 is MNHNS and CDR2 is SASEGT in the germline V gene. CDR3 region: CASKVPGDSEQYF. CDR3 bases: TGTGCCAGCAAGGTCCCGGGAGACAGCGAGCAGTACTTC.

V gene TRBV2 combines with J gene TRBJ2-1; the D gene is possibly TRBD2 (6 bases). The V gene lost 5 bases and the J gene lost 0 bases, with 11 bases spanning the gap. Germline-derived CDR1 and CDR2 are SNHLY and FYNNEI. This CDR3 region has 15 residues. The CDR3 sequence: CASSFPSVSYNEQFF. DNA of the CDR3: TGTGCCAGCAGTTTTCCTAGCGTCTCCTACAATGAGCAGTTCTTC.

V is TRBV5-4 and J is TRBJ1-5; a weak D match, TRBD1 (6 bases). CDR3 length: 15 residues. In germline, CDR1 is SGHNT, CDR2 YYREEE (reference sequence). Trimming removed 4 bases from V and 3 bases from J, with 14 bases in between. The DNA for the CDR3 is TGTGCCAGCAGCCCGGACAGAGGGACCAATCAGCCCCAGCATTTT. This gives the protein CASSPDRGTNQPQHF.

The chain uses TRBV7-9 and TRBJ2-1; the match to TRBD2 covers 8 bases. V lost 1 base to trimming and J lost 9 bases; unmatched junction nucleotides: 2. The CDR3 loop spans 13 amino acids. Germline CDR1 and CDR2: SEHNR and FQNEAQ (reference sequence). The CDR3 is CASSLGSGSEQFF. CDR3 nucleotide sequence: TGTGCCAGCAGCTTAGGGAGCGGGAGTGAGCAGTTCTTC.

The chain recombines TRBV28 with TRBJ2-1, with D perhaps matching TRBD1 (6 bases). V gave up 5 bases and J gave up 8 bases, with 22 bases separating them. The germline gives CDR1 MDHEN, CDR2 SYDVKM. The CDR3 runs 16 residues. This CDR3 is CASSPPPGVEPHEQFF. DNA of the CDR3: TGTGCCAGCAGTCCCCCTCCAGGGGTCGAACCCCATGAGCAGTTCTTC.

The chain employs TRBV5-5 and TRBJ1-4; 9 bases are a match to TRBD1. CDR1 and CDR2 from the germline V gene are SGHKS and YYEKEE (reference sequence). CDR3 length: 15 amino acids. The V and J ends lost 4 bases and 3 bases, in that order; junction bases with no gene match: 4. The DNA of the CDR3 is TGTGCCAGCAGCCCTTGGACAGGGGCTAATGAAAAACTGTTTTTT. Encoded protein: CASSPWTGANEKLFF.

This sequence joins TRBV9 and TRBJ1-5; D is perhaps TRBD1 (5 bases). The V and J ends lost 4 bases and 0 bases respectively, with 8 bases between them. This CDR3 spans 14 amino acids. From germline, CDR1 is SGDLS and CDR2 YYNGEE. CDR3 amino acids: CASSWGGSNQPQHF. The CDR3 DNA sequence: TGTGCCAGCAGCTGGGGGGGTAGCAATCAGCCCCAGCATTTT.

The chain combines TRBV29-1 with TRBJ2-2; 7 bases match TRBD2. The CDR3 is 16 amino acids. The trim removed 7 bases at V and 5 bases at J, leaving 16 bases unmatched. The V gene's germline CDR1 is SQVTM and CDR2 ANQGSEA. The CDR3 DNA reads TGCAGCGCGCAACTGGGAGGGGTAATTTTTACCGGGGAGCTGTTTTTT. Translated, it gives CSAQLGGVIFTGELFF.

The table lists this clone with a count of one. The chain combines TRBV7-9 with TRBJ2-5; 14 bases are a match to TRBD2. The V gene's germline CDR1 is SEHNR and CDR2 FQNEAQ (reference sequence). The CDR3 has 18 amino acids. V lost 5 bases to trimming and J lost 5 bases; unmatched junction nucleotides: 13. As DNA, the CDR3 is TGTGCCAGCAGCAACCACGGGACTAGCGGGAGTCCTGGGGAGACCCAGTACTTC. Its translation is CASSNHGTSGSPGETQYF.

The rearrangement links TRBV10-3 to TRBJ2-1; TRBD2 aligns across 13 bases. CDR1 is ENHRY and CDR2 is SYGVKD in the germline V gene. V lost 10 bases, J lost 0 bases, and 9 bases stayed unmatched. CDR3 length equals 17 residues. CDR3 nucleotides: TGTGCCACAAACCCGGGACTAGCGGGAACCTCCTACAATGAGCAGTTCTTC. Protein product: CATNPGLAGTSYNEQFF.

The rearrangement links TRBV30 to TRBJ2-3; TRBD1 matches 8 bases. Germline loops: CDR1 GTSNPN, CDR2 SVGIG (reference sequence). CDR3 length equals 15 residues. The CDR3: CATDRGSSRTDTQYF. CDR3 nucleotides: TGTGCAACCGACAGGGGCTCTAGTCGCACAGATACGCAGTATTTT.

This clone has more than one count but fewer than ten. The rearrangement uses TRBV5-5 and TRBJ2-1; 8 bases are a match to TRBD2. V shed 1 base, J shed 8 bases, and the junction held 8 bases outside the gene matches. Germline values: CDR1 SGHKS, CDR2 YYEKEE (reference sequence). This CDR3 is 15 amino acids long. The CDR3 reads CASSLWLAGGHEQFF. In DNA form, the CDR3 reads TGTGCCAGCAGCTTGTGGCTAGCGGGTGGCCATGAGCAGTTCTTC. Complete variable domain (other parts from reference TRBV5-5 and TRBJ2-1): DAGVTQSPTHLIKTRGQQVTLRCSPISGHKSVSWYQQVLGQGPQFIFQYYEKEERGRGNFPDRFSARQFPNYSSELNVNALLLGDSALYLCASSLWLAGGHEQFFGPGTRLTVL.

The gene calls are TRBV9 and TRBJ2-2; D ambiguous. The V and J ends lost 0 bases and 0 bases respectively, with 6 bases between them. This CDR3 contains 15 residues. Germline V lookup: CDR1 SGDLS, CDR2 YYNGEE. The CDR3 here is CASSVEHTNTGELFF. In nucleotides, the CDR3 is TGTGCCAGCAGCGTAGAACATACGAACACCGGGGAGCTGTTTTTT. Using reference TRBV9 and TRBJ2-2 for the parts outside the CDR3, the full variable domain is DSGVTQTPKHLITATGQRVTLRCSPRSGDLSVYWYQQSLDQGLQFLIQYYNGEERAKGNILERFSAQQFPDLHSELNLSSLELGDSALYFCASSVEHTNTGELFFGEGSRLTVL.

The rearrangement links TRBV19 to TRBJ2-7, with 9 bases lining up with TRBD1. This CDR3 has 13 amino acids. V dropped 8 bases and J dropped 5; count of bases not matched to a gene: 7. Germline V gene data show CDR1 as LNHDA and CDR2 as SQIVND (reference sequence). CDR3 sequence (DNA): TGTGCCAGTGCTCCGGGACAGGGCCACGAGCAGTACTTC. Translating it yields CASAPGQGHEQYF.

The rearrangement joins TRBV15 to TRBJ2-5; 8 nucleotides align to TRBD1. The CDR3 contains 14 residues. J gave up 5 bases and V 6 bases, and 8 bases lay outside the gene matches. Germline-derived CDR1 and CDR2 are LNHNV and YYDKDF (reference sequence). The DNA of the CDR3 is TGTGCCACCAGGGTGGACAGGGCATATGAGACCCAGTACTTC. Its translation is CATRVDRAYETQYF.

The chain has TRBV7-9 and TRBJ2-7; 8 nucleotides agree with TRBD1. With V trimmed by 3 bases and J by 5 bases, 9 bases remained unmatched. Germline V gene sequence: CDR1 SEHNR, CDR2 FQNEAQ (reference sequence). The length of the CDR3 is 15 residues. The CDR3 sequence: CASSFNDRGPDEQYF. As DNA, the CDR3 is TGTGCCAGCAGCTTCAACGACAGGGGACCCGACGAGCAGTACTTC.

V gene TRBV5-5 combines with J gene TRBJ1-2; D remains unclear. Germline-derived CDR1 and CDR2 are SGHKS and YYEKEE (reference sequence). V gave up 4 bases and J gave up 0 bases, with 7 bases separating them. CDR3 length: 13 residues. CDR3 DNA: TGTGCCAGCAGCCAGGAAGCTAACTATGGCTACACCTTC. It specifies CASSQEANYGYTF.

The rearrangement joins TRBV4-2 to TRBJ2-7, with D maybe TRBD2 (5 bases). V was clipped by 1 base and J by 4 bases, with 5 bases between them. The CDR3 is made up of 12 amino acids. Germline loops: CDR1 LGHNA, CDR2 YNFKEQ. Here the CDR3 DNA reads TGTGCCAGCAGCCAAGGCGGGTACGAGCAGTACTTC. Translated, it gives CASSQGGYEQYF.

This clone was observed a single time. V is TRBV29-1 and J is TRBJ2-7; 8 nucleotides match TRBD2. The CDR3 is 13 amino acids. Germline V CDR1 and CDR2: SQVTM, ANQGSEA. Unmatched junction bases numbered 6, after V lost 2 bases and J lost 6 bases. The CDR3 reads CSVESGSRGEQYF. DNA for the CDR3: TGCAGCGTTGAAAGCGGGAGTAGGGGCGAGCAGTACTTC.

CDR3 DNA sequence: TGTGCCAGCAGCGTAGATCCTAGCGGTGGGGGAGGGGAGCTGTTTTTT. Its protein product is CASSVDPSGGGGELFF. The chain has TRBV9 and TRBJ2-2; 7 bases align to TRBD2. The V gene end was trimmed by 0 bases and the J gene end by 8 bases; junction bases not matched to a gene: 10. Germline V gene sequence: CDR1 SGDLS, CDR2 YYNGEE. This CDR3 region has 16 residues.

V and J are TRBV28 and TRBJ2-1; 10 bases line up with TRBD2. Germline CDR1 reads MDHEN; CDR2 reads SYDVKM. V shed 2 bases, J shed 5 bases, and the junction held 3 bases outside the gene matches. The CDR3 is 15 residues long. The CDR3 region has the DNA TGTGCCAGCAGTTTAGGGACTAGCGACCACAATGAGCAGTTCTTC. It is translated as CASSLGTSDHNEQFF.

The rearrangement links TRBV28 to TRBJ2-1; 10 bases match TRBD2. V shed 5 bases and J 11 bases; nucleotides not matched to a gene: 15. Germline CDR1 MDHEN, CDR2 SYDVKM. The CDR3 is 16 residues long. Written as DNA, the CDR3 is TGTGCCAGCAGTCCAGGACTAGCGGAGTCATATGTTAAGCAGTTCTTC. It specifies CASSPGLAESYVKQFF.

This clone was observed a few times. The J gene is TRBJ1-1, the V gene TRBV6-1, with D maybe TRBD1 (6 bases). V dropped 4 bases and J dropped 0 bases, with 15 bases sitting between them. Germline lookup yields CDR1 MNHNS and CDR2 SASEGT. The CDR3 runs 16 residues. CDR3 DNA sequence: TGTGCCAGCAGTGGCCTGCCCGACAGGTTGAACACTGAAGCTTTCTTT. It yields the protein CASSGLPDRLNTEAFF.

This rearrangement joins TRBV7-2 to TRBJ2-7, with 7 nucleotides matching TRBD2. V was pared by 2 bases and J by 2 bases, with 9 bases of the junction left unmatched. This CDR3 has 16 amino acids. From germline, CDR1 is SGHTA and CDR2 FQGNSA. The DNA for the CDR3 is TGTGCCAGCAGCTTAAAGTGGACTAGAACCCCCTACGAGCAGTACTTC. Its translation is CASSLKWTRTPYEQYF.

CDR3 amino acids: CASDYQGRNQPQHF. In DNA form, the CDR3 reads TGTGCCAGCGACTACCAAGGGCGCAATCAGCCCCAGCATTTT. This sequence joins TRBV28 and TRBJ1-5; D is uncertain. V was trimmed by 8 bases and J by 2 bases, leaving 13 bases between them. This CDR3 is 14 amino acids long. CDR1 and CDR2 from the germline V gene are MDHEN and SYDVKM.